The T cell receptor beta chain under discussion was sequenced for a study of CD8 T cells in Susac syndrome. As concerns this clonotype: One end of the junction fails to match germline, which may point to a read error.

The RNA input was about 0.5 to 1 ug, and it was reverse transcribed with random hexamers. TCRdb recomputed calls from the immunoSEQ multiplex PCR reads with MiXCR, one row per CDR3 protein. The sample contains 150,000 to 200,000 distinct CDR3 sequences, 90% to 95% of which appear only once. CDR1 is MNHEY and CDR2 is SVGEGT in the germline V gene. The CDR3 runs 14 residues. V is TRBV6-2 or TRBV6-3 and J is TRBJ1-1; TRBD1 might be the D (5 bases). Sequencing was done on a sample of CD4+ T cells from PBMCs. This clonotype was obtained from a human donor with Susac syndrome. The CDR3 loop is CASSLGHQNAEAFF. As DNA, the CDR3 is TGTGCCAGCAGTCTCGGACACCAGAACGCTGAAGCTTTCTTT.